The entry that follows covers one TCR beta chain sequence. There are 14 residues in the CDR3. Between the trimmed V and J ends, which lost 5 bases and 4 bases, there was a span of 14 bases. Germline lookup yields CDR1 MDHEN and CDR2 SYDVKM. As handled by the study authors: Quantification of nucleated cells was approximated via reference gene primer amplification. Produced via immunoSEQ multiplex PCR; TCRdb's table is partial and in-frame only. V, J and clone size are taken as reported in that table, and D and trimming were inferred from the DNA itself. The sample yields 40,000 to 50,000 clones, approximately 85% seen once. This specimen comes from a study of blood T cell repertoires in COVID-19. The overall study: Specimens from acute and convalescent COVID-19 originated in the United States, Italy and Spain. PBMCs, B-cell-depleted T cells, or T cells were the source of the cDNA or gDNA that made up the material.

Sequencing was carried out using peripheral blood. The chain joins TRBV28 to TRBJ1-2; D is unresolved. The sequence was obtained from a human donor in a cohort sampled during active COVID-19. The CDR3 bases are TGTGCCAGCAGTCCACAGACCATTCCCTATGGCTACACCTTC. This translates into CASSPQTIPYGYTF.